This is a list of T cell receptor beta chains from one sample in a study of T cell responses to AZD1222 COVID-19 vaccine. Measured with immunoSEQ multiplex PCR; TCRdb has only the in-frame clones, and not every one. The sample gives roughly 120,000 clones, more than 80% of which show up once; roughly 4.4% is in the top ten. The sequenced sample was peripheral blood, obtained 28 days after the second AZD1222 dose. The receptors shown here come from an adult who received the AZD1222 COVID-19 vaccine. Each CDR3 is given with its conserved first and last residue. Fields, in order: CDR3 DNA, CDR3 protein, clone size, D gene, J gene, V gene. D genes are given only for firm matches. Clone size is not always given. Where it is, it says once, few, many or a class for expanded clones.

TGTGCCAGCAGCCAGGGACATCAAGAGACCCAGTACTTC CASSQGHQETQYF . . TRBJ2-5 TRBV11-1
TGCGCCAGCAGCTTGCCCGGGGGGACAGACTACACCTTC CASSLPGGTDYTF . TRBD1 TRBJ1-2 TRBV5-1
TGTGCCAGCAGAGAAGGGACAGCTCCCAATCAGCCCCAGCATTTT CASREGTAPNQPQHF . TRBD1 TRBJ1-5 TRBV6-6
TGCGCCAGCAGCCAGACCGGACTAGCGGGGGGGAAATCCTACAATGAGCAGTTCTTC CASSQTGLAGGKSYNEQFF . TRBD2 TRBJ2-1 TRBV5-1
TGTGCCAGCAGTCTCCTCCAGACCAGGGAGGCCGGGGAGCTGTTTTTT CASSLLQTREAGELFF few . TRBJ2-2 TRBV6-4
TGCGCCAGCAGCTTGGAGACTCCAGCCTACGAGCAGTACTTC CASSLETPAYEQYF . . TRBJ2-7 TRBV5-1
TGTGCCACCAGTGGGATTAAGGTAGCCGGGGACTCCTACGAGCAGTACTTC CATSGIKVAGDSYEQYF . . TRBJ2-7 TRBV24-1
TGTGCCAGCAGCTTACCCGTGACGACCCCCCCGGAGACCCAGTACTTC CASSLPVTTPPETQYF . . TRBJ2-5 TRBV11-2
TGTGCCAGCAGTTTAGAACGGAGATCCTACAATGAGCAGTTCTTC CASSLERRSYNEQFF . . TRBJ2-1 TRBV27
TGTGCCAGCAGCCCACATGATGCTCCCCTCCACTTT CASSPHDAPLHF . . TRBJ1-6 TRBV7-9
TGTGCCAGCAGTCTCGCGACGGGAGAGAATCAGCCCCAGCATTTT CASSLATGENQPQHF . . TRBJ1-5 TRBV7-2
TGTGCCAGCAGTTTACAACTTCGGGCACCCCTCCACTTT CASSLQLRAPLHF . . TRBJ1-6 TRBV12-3/TRBV12-4
TGTGCCACCAGAGGGGCTAGCTCCTACGAGCAGTACTTC CATRGASSYEQYF . . TRBJ2-7 TRBV6-5
TGTGCCAGCAGTTTAGGGACAGGGCTGGGGGAGCAGTACTTC CASSLGTGLGEQYF . TRBD1 TRBJ2-7 TRBV28
TGTGCCAGTAGTCGAATCGAACAGGGCTACAATGAGCAGTTCTTC CASSRIEQGYNEQFF . . TRBJ2-1 TRBV19